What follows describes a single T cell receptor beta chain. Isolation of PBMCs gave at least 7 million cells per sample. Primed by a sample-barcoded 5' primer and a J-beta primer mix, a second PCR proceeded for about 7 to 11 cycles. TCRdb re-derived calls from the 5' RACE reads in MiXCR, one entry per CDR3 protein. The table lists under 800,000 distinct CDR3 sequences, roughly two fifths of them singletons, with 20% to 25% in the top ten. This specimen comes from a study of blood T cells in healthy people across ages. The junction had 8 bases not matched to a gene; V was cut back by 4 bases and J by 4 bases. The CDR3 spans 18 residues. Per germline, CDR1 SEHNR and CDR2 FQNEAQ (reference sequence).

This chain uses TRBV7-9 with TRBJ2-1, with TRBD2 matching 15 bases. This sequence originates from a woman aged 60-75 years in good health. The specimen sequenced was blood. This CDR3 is CASSYQGLAGGIYNEQFF. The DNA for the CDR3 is TGTGCCAGCAGCTACCAAGGACTAGCGGGGGGGATTTACAATGAGCAGTTCTTC.